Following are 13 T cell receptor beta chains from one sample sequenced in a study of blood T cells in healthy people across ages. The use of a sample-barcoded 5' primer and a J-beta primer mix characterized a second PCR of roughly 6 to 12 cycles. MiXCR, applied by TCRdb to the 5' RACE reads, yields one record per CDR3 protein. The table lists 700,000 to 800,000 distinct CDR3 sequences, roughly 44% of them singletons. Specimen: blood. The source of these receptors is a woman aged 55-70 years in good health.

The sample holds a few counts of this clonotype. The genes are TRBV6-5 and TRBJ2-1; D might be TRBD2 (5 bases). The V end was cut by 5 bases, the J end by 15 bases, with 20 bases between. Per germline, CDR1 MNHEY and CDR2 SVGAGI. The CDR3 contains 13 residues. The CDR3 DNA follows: TGTGCCAGCAGTACACTCGAGGGAGCCCCAGGGTTCTTC. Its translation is CASSTLEGAPGFF.

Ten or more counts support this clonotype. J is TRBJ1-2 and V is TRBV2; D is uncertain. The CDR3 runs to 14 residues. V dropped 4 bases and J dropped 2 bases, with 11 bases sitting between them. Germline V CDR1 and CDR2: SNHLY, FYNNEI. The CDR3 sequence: CASSAAGANYGYTF. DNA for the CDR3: TGTGCCAGCAGTGCGGCAGGCGCAAACTATGGCTACACCTTC.

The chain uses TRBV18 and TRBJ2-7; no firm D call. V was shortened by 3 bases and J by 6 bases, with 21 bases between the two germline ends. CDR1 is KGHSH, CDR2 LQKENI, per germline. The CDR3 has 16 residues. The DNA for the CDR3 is TGTGCCAGCTCACCTTCTCCCACGGCCTCTCCGATCGAGCAGTACTTC. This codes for CASSPSPTASPIEQYF.

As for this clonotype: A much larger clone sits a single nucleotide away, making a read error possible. CDR3 loop: CVSSPLPAGGGEQFF. CDR3 DNA sequence: TGTGTCAGCAGCCCTCTCCCAGCGGGAGGCGGTGAGCAGTTCTTC. The chain has TRBV6-2 or TRBV6-3 and TRBJ2-1, with TRBD2 matching 9 bases. CDR1 is MNHEY and CDR2 is SVGEGT in the germline V gene. This CDR3 comprises 15 residues.

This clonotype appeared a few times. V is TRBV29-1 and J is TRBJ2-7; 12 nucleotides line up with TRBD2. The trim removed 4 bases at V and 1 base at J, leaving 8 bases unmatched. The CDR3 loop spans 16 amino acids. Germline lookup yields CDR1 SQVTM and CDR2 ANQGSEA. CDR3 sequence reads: CSVVPATSGRSYEQYF. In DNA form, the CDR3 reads TGCAGCGTTGTTCCCGCTACTAGCGGGAGGTCCTACGAGCAGTACTTC.

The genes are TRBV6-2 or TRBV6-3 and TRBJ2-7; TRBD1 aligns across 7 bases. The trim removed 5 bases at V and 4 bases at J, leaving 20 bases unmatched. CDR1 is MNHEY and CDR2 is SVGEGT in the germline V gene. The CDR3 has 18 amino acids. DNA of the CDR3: TGTGCCAGCAGTCCATCCCAAGGGGGCCCTATAAATCAATACGAGCAGTACTTC. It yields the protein CASSPSQGGPINQYEQYF.

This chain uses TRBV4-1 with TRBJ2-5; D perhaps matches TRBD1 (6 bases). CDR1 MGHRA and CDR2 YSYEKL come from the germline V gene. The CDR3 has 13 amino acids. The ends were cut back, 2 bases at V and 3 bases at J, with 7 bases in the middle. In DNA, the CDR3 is TGCGCCAGCAGCCAACGACAGGAAGAGACCCAGTACTTC. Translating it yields CASSQRQEETQYF.

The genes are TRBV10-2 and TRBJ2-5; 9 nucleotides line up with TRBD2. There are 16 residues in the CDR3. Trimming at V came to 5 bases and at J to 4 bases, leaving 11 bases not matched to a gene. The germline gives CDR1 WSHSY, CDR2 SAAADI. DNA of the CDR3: TGCGCCAGCAGTACAGAGACTAGCGGAGATGGAGAGACCCAGTACTTC. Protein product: CASSTETSGDGETQYF.

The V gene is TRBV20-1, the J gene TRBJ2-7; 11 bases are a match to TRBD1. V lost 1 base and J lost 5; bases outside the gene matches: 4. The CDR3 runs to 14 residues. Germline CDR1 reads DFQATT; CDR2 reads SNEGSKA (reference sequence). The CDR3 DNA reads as TGCAGTGCTAGAGTAGGGACAGGGGGGCACGAGCAGTACTTC. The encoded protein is CSARVGTGGHEQYF.

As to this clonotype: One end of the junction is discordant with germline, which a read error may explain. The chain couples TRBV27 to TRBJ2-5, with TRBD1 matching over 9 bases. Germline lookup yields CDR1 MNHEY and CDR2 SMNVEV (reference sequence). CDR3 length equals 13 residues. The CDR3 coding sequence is TGTGCCAGCAGTAGGACAGGGGAAGAGACCCAGAACTTC. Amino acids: CASSRTGEETQNF.

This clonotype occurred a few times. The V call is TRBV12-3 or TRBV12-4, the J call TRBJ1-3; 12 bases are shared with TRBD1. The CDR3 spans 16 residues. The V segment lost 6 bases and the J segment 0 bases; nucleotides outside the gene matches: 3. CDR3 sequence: CASRGGQGASGNTIYF. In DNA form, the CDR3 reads TGTGCCAGCAGGGGGGGACAGGGGGCCTCTGGAAACACCATATATTTT.

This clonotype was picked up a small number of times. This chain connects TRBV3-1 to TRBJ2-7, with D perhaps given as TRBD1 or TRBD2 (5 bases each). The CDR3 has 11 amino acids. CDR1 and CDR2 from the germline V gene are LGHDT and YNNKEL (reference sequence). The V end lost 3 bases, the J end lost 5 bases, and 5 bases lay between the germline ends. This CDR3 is CASSQGDEQYF. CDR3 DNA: TGTGCCAGCAGCCAGGGGGACGAGCAGTACTTC.

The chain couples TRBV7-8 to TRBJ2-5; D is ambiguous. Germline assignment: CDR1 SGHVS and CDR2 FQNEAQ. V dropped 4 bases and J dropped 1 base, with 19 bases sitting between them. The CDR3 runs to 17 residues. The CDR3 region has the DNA TGTGCCAGCAGCTCCGGACCAGCACGCAACCCCCAAGAGACCCAGTACTTC. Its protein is CASSSGPARNPQETQYF.